This T cell receptor beta chain was sequenced during a study of CD8+ T cells in alopecia areata. Study overall: Tofacitinib continued for 6 to 18 months and was then withheld for 6 months. Study observations and caveats: Possibly as an HLA-related effect, TCR sharing across patients appeared less clear than in mice.

Sequencing templates came from extracted RNA that was reverse transcribed into cDNA. The protocol was immunoSEQ multiplex PCR, while the TCRdb copy is restricted to in-frame clones and leaves out a portion. The sample lists more than 200,000 clones, 67% seen once, with around 1.2% in the top ten. The V gene's germline CDR1 is GTSNPN and CDR2 SVGIG (reference sequence). The CDR3 spans 12 residues. The ends were cut back, 1 base at V and 7 bases at J, with 8 bases in the middle. Peripheral blood samples and lesional scalp punch biopsies were obtained from alopecia areata patients. CD4+ and CD8+ T cells were sorted from PBMCs stained for CD3, CD4 and CD8. Worth noting for this clone: Antigen specificity is unknown.

This TCR was sampled from a human donor with alopecia areata. The source was CD4+ T cells sorted from blood, collected at week 0. The chain carries TRBV30 and TRBJ1-5, with a possible D match to TRBD1 (6 bases). CDR3 sequence reads: CAWSEGGQPQHF. The CDR3 coding sequence is TGTGCCTGGAGTGAAGGGGGGCAGCCCCAGCATTTT. Supplemented by reference TRBV30 and TRBJ1-5, the full variable domain reads SQTIHQWPATLVQPVGSPLSLECTVEGTSNPNLYWYRQAAGRGLQLLFYSVGIGQISSEVPQNLSASRPQDRQFILSSKKLLLSDSGFYLCAWSEGGQPQHFGDGTRLSIL.